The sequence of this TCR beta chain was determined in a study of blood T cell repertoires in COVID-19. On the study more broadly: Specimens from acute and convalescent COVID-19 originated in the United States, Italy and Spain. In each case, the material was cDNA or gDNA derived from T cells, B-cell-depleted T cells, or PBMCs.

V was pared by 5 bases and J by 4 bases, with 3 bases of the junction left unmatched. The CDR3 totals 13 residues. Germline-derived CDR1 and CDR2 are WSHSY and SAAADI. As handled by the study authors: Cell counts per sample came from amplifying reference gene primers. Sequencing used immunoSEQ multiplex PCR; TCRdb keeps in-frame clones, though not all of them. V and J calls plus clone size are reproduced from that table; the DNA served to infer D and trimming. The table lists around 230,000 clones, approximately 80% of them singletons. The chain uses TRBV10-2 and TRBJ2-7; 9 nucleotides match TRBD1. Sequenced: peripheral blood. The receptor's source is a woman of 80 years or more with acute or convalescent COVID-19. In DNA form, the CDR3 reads TGCGCCAGCAGTACGGGACAGGGATACGAGCAGTACTTC. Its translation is CASSTGQGYEQYF.